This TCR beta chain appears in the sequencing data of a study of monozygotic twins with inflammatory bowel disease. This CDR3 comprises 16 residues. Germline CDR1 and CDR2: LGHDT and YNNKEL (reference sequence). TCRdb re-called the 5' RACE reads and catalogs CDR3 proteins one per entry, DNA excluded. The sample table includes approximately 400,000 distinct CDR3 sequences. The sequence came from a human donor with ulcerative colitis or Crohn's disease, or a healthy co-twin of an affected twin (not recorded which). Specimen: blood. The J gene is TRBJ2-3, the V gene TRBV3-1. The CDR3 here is CASSPVTSTSTDTQYF.